This entry describes one T cell receptor (beta chain). Using immunoSEQ multiplex PCR, the repertoire was profiled, and TCRdb retains in-frame clones only, with some absent. The table shows 150,000 to 200,000 clones, with about 92% occurring only once. The data derive from a study of T cell responses to AZD1222 COVID-19 vaccine. The length of the CDR3 is 15 residues. Per the germline V gene, CDR1 is KGHSH and CDR2 is LQKENI. Trimming cost V 5 bases and J 8 bases; bases outside gene matches: 10. V and J are TRBV18 and TRBJ1-4, with TRBD1 matching over 8 bases. The material was peripheral blood, obtained 28 days after the second AZD1222 dose. This sequence originates from an adult who received the AZD1222 COVID-19 vaccine. CDR3 residues: CASSSEQGAREKLFF. CDR3 bases: TGTGCCAGCTCAAGCGAGCAGGGGGCAAGGGAAAAACTGTTTTTT.